Listed here are 10 T cell receptor beta chains from one sample, sequenced in a study of cytotoxic CD8 clonotypes in ibrutinib-treated CLL. Repertoires were generated with immunoSEQ multiplex PCR, while TCRdb's copy carries only in-frame clones and drops some. The repertoire consists of 100,000 to 150,000 clones, with roughly 88% occurring once and the leading ten covering roughly 1.9%. This material consisted of PBMCs, taken after 24 months of ibrutinib treatment. The receptor source for this set is a human donor with chronic lymphocytic leukemia.

The gene calls are TRBV11-2 and TRBJ2-1; 7 bases map to TRBD2. Looked up from germline, CDR1 is SGHAT and CDR2 is FQNNGV. The CDR3 length is 12 residues. With V trimmed by 1 base and J by 13 bases, 4 bases remained unmatched. The CDR3 nucleotides read TGTGCCAGCAGCTTAGGAGGGACTACCCAGTTCTTC. Protein: CASSLGGTTQFF.

The genes are TRBV28 and TRBJ1-1; D is undetermined. From germline, CDR1 is MDHEN and CDR2 SYDVKM. V was clipped by 6 bases and J by 1 base, with 15 bases between them. CDR3 length: 15 residues. The chain's CDR3 is CASSHRTGGNTEAFF. The CDR3 coding sequence is TGTGCCAGCAGCCACCGGACGGGAGGGAACACTGAAGCTTTCTTT.

CDR3 sequence (DNA): TGTGCCAGCACAGTCCCCTCAGGGTCCGAGCAGTACTTC. The encoded protein is CASTVPSGSEQYF. The chain employs TRBV28 and TRBJ2-7; a weak D match, TRBD1 (5 bases). V was trimmed by 7 bases and J by 6 bases, leaving 16 bases between them. There are 13 residues in the CDR3. The germline gives CDR1 MDHEN, CDR2 SYDVKM.

The genes are TRBV29-1 and TRBJ2-5, with D possibly being TRBD2 (7 bases). Trimming shortened V by 6 bases and J by 1 base, and 18 bases separated the two germline ends. Germline V gene lookup returns CDR1 SQVTM and CDR2 ANQGSEA. This CDR3 is built from 15 residues. CDR3 nucleotides: TGCAGCGTCGTCGGCGGGGGCGGAGGCCAAGAGACCCAGTACTTC. Translating it yields CSVVGGGGGQETQYF. The variable domain in full, with the rest retrieved from reference TRBV29-1 and TRBJ2-5, is SAVISQKPSRDICQRGTSLTIQCQVDSQVTMMFWYRQQPGQSLTLIATANQGSEATYESGFVIDKFPISRPNLTFSTLTVSNMSPEDSSIYLCSVVGGGGGQETQYFGPGTRLLVL.

The chain has TRBV6-5 and TRBJ2-5; D remains ambiguous. V gave up 2 bases and J gave up 2 bases, with 0 bases separating them. CDR3 length equals 11 residues. Germline lookup yields CDR1 MNHEY and CDR2 SVGAGI. The CDR3 loop is CASSYQETQYF. The CDR3 DNA follows: TGTGCCAGCAGTTACCAAGAGACCCAGTACTTC.

This clone was observed once. This sequence joins TRBV27 and TRBJ2-7; D possibly uses TRBD1 or TRBD2 (6 bases each). Germline CDR1 and CDR2: MNHEY and SMNVEV (reference sequence). V gave up 5 bases and J gave up 6 bases, with 11 bases separating them. This CDR3 has 12 residues. For the CDR3, the DNA is TGTGCCAGCAGTCACAGGGACTTCGAGCAGTACTTC. Translated: CASSHRDFEQYF.

The rearrangement uses TRBV19 and TRBJ2-6; D is unresolved. V was shortened by 3 bases and J by 0 bases, with 9 bases between the two germline ends. This CDR3 is built from 16 residues. CDR1 is LNHDA and CDR2 is SQIVND in the germline V gene (reference sequence). In DNA, the CDR3 is TGTGCCAGTAGTATTTTCTTAGACTCTGGGGCCAACGTCCTGACTTTC. Its translation is CASSIFLDSGANVLTF.

The gene calls are TRBV5-1 and TRBJ2-5; 9 bases are shared with TRBD1. The length of the CDR3 is 20 residues. From germline, CDR1 is SGHRS and CDR2 YFSETQ. With V trimmed by 4 bases and J by 0 bases, 19 bases remained unmatched. CDR3 in amino acids: CASSRWDRAPLLTYQETQYF. The DNA of the CDR3 is TGCGCCAGCAGCCGGTGGGACAGGGCACCGCTACTCACGTACCAAGAGACCCAGTACTTC.

V is TRBV10-3 and J is TRBJ2-2, with 7 bases identical to TRBD2. The CDR3 is made up of 17 amino acids. CDR1 ENHRY and CDR2 SYGVKD come from the germline V gene. J was trimmed by 1 base and V by 2 bases; bases with no gene match: 7. The CDR3 reads CAISETLADLNTGELFF. The CDR3 DNA reads as TGTGCCATCAGTGAGACCCTAGCGGATCTGAACACCGGGGAGCTGTTTTTT.

The chain has TRBV7-7 and TRBJ2-3, with D unresolved. CDR1 and CDR2 (germline): SSHAT, FNYEAQ (reference sequence). The CDR3 contains 13 residues. Between the trimmed V and J ends, which lost 5 bases and 1 base, there was a span of 7 bases. CDR3 protein: CASSHPGTDTQYF. The CDR3, as DNA: TGTGCCAGCAGCCACCCTGGCACAGATACGCAGTATTTT.